This entry features one T cell receptor (beta chain) sequence. Whenever a sample was processed, at least 7 million PBMCs were isolated. The data derive from a study of blood T cells in healthy people across ages. Study overall: About one barcoded TCR beta cDNA was captured per two T cells.

The V gene's germline CDR1 is LGHDT and CDR2 YNNKEL (reference sequence). This CDR3 spans 14 amino acids. V was trimmed by 6 bases and J by 4 bases, leaving 14 bases between them. The second PCR ran roughly 6 to 11 cycles with a sample-barcoded 5' primer and J-beta primers. TCRdb called the 5' RACE reads again in MiXCR, with one record for every CDR3 protein. The profile shows hundreds of thousands of distinct CDR3 sequences, under 70% of them singletons. The source is a man in his 60s in good health. This rearrangement joins TRBV3-1 to TRBJ2-3; no clear D. Sample: blood. The CDR3 reads CASRDTAGADTQYF. Written as DNA, the CDR3 is TGTGCCAGCAGGGATACAGCCGGTGCAGATACGCAGTATTTT.